Presented here are 14 T cell receptor beta chains from one specimen sequenced in a study of long-term antiretroviral therapy in people with HIV. At survey level, the immunoSEQ assay was run in its v3.0 version. The data were produced by immunoSEQ multiplex PCR, yet TCRdb's version contains in-frame clones alone and is incomplete. The table records under 30,000 clones, 81% of them present only once. The input for sequencing was unsorted PBMCs, taken 4.4 years after starting antiretroviral therapy. The receptors come from a man aged 30-40 years with HIV.

This clone was seen only a few times. The rearrangement uses TRBV19 and TRBJ1-5, with D unclear. CDR1 is LNHDA and CDR2 is SQIVND in the germline V gene (reference sequence). This CDR3 is 10 amino acids long. V gave up 8 bases and J gave up 5 bases, with 4 bases separating them. CDR3 DNA sequence: TGTGCCAGTGGGGATCAGCCCCAGCATTTT. It yields the protein CASGDQPQHF.

The chain links TRBV18 to TRBJ1-2; 7 positions agree with TRBD1. V shed 3 bases, J shed 5 bases, and the junction held 9 bases outside the gene matches. Looked up from germline, CDR1 is KGHSH and CDR2 is LQKENI. CDR3 length equals 15 residues. CDR3 loop: CASSPPRGQSYGYTF. The CDR3 DNA reads TGTGCCAGCTCACCCCCGAGGGGGCAGTCTTATGGCTACACCTTC.

This rearrangement joins TRBV5-5 to TRBJ1-2; TRBD1 aligns across 7 bases. Germline V gene data show CDR1 as SGHKS and CDR2 as YYEKEE (reference sequence). The V and J ends lost 4 bases and 6 bases, in that order; junction bases with no gene match: 3. The CDR3 sequence is 12 residues long. The DNA for the CDR3 is TGTGCCAGCAGCCCCACAGGGGATGGCTACACCTTC. Residues: CASSPTGDGYTF.

V and J are TRBV27 and TRBJ2-1, with D possibly being TRBD2 (6 bases). The CDR3 is made up of 15 amino acids. Trimming took off 7 bases at V and 2 bases at J, with 15 bases between the two ends. Germline values: CDR1 MNHEY, CDR2 SMNVEV (reference sequence). The CDR3 bases are TGTGCCAGCATGAGCGGGCGGACCACCTACAATGAGCAGTTCTTC. Its translation is CASMSGRTTYNEQFF.

The chain combines TRBV28 with TRBJ2-1; D possibly uses TRBD1 or TRBD2 (5 bases each). Germline values: CDR1 MDHEN, CDR2 SYDVKM. V lost 7 bases to trimming and J lost 3 bases, with 16 bases between them. The length of the CDR3 is 15 residues. The CDR3 bases are TGTGCCAGCATACGGGACGTGCGGGTCTACAATGAGCAGTTCTTC. As protein: CASIRDVRVYNEQFF.

The chain employs TRBV13 and TRBJ1-5; unclear D gene. Trimming pared 4 bases from V and 2 bases from J, leaving 15 bases between. Germline lookup yields CDR1 PRHDT and CDR2 FYEKMQ (reference sequence). CDR3 length: 16 residues. The CDR3 reads CASSYRASGGNQPQHF. CDR3 DNA sequence: TGTGCCAGCAGCTATCGGGCCTCTGGGGGCAATCAGCCCCAGCATTTT.

The sample holds a few counts of this clone. The V call is TRBV2, the J call TRBJ1-2; a possible D gene is TRBD1 (6 bases). The V and J ends lost 2 bases and 4 bases respectively, with 14 bases between them. Germline loops: CDR1 SNHLY, CDR2 FYNNEI. The CDR3 extends over 15 amino acids. Here the CDR3 DNA reads TGTGCCAGCAGTGAACCCGGGGGCCAAGGCTATGGCTACACCTTC. Translated: CASSEPGGQGYGYTF.

There are a few counts of this clone. The chain joins TRBV5-1 to TRBJ1-6; no firm D call. Trimming cost V 0 bases and J 2 bases, with 9 bases left between them. This CDR3 region has 16 residues. Per the germline V gene, CDR1 is SGHRS and CDR2 is YFSETQ. The chain's CDR3 is CASSLAGVAYNSPLHF. Written as DNA, the CDR3 is TGCGCCAGCAGCTTGGCCGGGGTCGCCTATAATTCACCCCTCCACTTT.

V usage is TRBV4-1 and J usage is TRBJ2-7, with D unresolved. Germline V lookup: CDR1 MGHRA, CDR2 YSYEKL. V was shortened by 1 base and J by 2 bases, with 15 bases between the two germline ends. The CDR3 length is 16 residues. CDR3 nucleotide sequence: TGCGCCAGCAGCCAAGTAATACGCGCTACTACCTACGAGCAGTACTTC. This translates into CASSQVIRATTYEQYF.

The genes are TRBV27 and TRBJ1-5; the D gene is possibly TRBD1 (5 bases). Between the trimmed V and J ends, which lost 5 bases and 4 bases, there was a span of 12 bases. Germline lookup yields CDR1 MNHEY and CDR2 SMNVEV (reference sequence). The CDR3 is 14 amino acids. The CDR3 spells CASSLERGNQPQHF. In nucleotides, the CDR3 is TGTGCCAGCAGTCTAGAGAGGGGAAATCAGCCCCAGCATTTT.

The rearrangement links TRBV7-9 to TRBJ1-1; D is undetermined. Germline loops: CDR1 SEHNR, CDR2 FQNEAQ (reference sequence). V shed 5 bases and J shed 6 bases, with 10 bases lying between them. The CDR3 is 12 amino acids. CDR3: CASSLGVAEAFF. As DNA, the CDR3 is TGTGCCAGCAGCCTCGGGGTGGCTGAAGCTTTCTTT.

The genes are TRBV28 and TRBJ2-5; 7 positions match TRBD1. The CDR3 loop spans 15 amino acids. Germline V gives CDR1 MDHEN, CDR2 SYDVKM. J was trimmed by 1 base and V by 5 bases; bases with no gene match: 7. CDR3 region: CASSLGQVLQETQYF. The DNA of the CDR3 is TGTGCCAGCAGTCTTGGACAGGTCCTCCAAGAGACCCAGTACTTC.

This chain links TRBV5-1 with TRBJ1-3; possible D gene TRBD1, 6 bases. The CDR3 loop spans 14 amino acids. V was trimmed by 4 bases and J by 2 bases, leaving 10 bases between them. Per germline, CDR1 SGHRS and CDR2 YFSETQ. In nucleotides, the CDR3 is TGCGCCAGCAGCCTCGGACAGCCTGGAAACACCATATATTTT. Translation: CASSLGQPGNTIYF.

The chain links TRBV5-1 to TRBJ2-2, with D perhaps assigned TRBD1 or TRBD2 (6 bases each). Germline lookup yields CDR1 SGHRS and CDR2 YFSETQ. The CDR3 totals 16 residues. V lost 4 bases to trimming and J lost 1 base, with 14 bases between them. The CDR3 region is CASSRGGQGNTGELFF. CDR3 nucleotides: TGCGCCAGCAGCCGAGGGGGGCAGGGGAACACCGGGGAGCTGTTTTTT.